The following is a T cell receptor beta chain sequence with its context. This clone was seen only once. The target of this receptor is not known. Base qualities are not provided; no much larger clone lies one nucleotide away. These data come from a study of memory B cells and T cells in multiple sclerosis listed by TCRdb under 2018. Background for the entire study: The study compared the TCR beta repertoires of autoproliferating peripheral T cells with those of brain lesion-infiltrating T cells in multiple sclerosis patients. TCR sequencing involved a couple of multiple sclerosis patients from whom brain lesions at autopsy or brain-infiltrating cells from biopsy were available. Here is what the overall study found, with its caveats: Clone-set sizes differed between compartments, which influenced counts of shared clonotypes and required normalization.

Using the immunoSEQ Platform, TCRbeta CDR3 regions were amplified from extracted genomic DNA. Multiplex PCR, high-throughput sequencing and a vendor bioinformatics pipeline were brought together in the immunoSEQ assay. In the original analysis: Non-productive sequences and CDR3s under 4 amino acids long were removed, and the clonotype frequencies in each sample were recalculated. In immunoSEQ Analyzer 2.0, a clonotype counted as shared when the CDR3 amino acid, V gene and J gene sequences were identical. To normalize repertoire overlap, the number of shared clonotypes was divided by the product of the two clone-set sizes and multiplied by 1000 to give arbitrary units. TCRdb holds this immuneACCESS table with in-frame rearrangements only. Some clones are missing; in checked studies, unresolved V genes explain under half, and the rest has no known cause. The V and J calls and the clone size are those of that table, but D and trimming were determined from the DNA. Counted in this sample were over 35,000 clones; about four fifths of them appeared once. The top ten constitute 0.85% to 1.3% of the sample.

V and J are truncated by 3 bases and 0 bases respectively, leaving an intervening sequence of 10 bases. CDR1 and CDR2 are drawn from the germline V gene: SGHRS, YFSETQ. The cysteine opens and the phenylalanine closes a CDR3 of 15 amino acids. Just CDR3 DNA is preserved here, 45 bases in frame from base 1. After stimulus-free culture of CFSE-labeled PBMCs, the autoproliferating (CFSEdim) and non-proliferating (CFSEhi) T cell fractions were sequenced separately. In total, over 4.5x10^7 CFSE-labeled PBMCs were cultured without stimulus for under 8 days, after which replicate wells were pooled. PBMCs were labeled with roughly 0.5 uM CFSE and were cultured without exogenous stimuli in serum-free AIM-V medium. PBMCs were obtained by Ficoll density gradient centrifugation and kept cryopreserved until use. Using a FACSAria III, live 7-AAD-negative cells were sorted, then washed with PBS and stored frozen at -80 degrees C as dry pellets.

The chain is made from TRBV5-1 and TRBJ1-3; D gene: possibly TRBD1, on 5 matching bases. The sequencing input was PBMCs from blood kept in culture. The clonotype comes from a human donor with multiple sclerosis. CDR3 loop: CASSSQGFSGNTIYF. The nucleotide sequence reads TGCGCCAGCAGCTCCCAGGGATTCTCTGGAAACACCATATATTTT.